This T cell receptor (beta chain) appears in the sequencing data of a study of cytomegalovirus exposure and HLA in healthy donors. Study-wide results and limits: The investigators catalogued under 200 TCR beta chains as cytomegalovirus-associated. In a later analysis, common viral pathogens appeared linked to several of the most significant clusters.

CDR3 size: 16 residues. CDR1 is SGHDN and CDR2 is FVKESK in the germline V gene. Use of 60 Vbeta and 13 Jbeta primers characterized the PCR. Profiled with immunoSEQ multiplex PCR; TCRdb holds only in-frame clones, not every one. The repertoire table contains tens of thousands of clones. Points on this clone: Its antigen is currently unknown. Compared with germline, one end of the junction differs, possibly owing to a read error.

Sequencing used PBMCs. The receptor was derived from a woman aged 55-70 years in good health and CMV-seronegative. The chain couples TRBV14 to TRBJ2-7, with D possibly TRBD1 on 6 matching bases. The CDR3 sequence is CASSEDRDTPAYEQYF. CDR3 in DNA: TGTGCCAGCAGCGAAGACCGGGACACCCCCGCCTACGAGCAGTACTTC. The full variable domain, in which reference TRBV14 and TRBJ2-7 provide the parts outside the CDR3, is EAGVTQFPSHSVIEKGQTVTLRCDPISGHDNLYWYRRVMGKEIKFLLHFVKESKQDESGMPNNRFLAERTGGTYSTLKVQPAELEDSGVYFCASSEDRDTPAYEQYFGPGTRLTVT.